Here is one T cell receptor beta chain with its context. This sample is part of a study of blood T cell repertoires in COVID-19. The germline V gene encodes CDR1 MNHEY and CDR2 SMNVEV (reference sequence). Trimming took 5 bases from V and 0 from J, leaving 8 bases between them. The CDR3 has 13 residues. Source study methods: It was from reference gene primer amplification that nucleated cell counts were estimated. TCRdb's table, derived via immunoSEQ multiplex PCR, lists solely in-frame clones and lacks some. V and J calls and clone size are copied from that table; D and trimming were computed from the DNA. The sample has 110,000 to 150,000 clones, 75% to 85% seen once; the top ten hold 3.5% to 4%.

This TCR was recovered from a man between 70 and 80 years old who had recovered from COVID-19. The J gene is TRBJ2-7, the V gene TRBV27; possible D gene TRBD1, 5 bases. Sequencing was performed on peripheral blood. CDR3: CASSQGSSYEQYF. CDR3 DNA: TGTGCCAGCAGTCAGGGAAGCTCCTACGAGCAGTACTTC.